Each of the 21 T cell receptor beta chains below was sequenced from the same sample in a study of CD8 T cells in Susac syndrome. cDNA came from about 0.46 to 1 ug RNA primed by random hexamers. MiXCR, applied by TCRdb to the immunoSEQ multiplex PCR reads, yields one record per CDR3 protein. In the table there are around 81,000 distinct CDR3 sequences, approximately 95% of which are singletons. The sequenced sample consisted of CD8+ T cells from PBMCs. The receptor source for this set is a human donor with Susac syndrome.

The chain recombines TRBV27 with TRBJ2-1; D may be TRBD1 or TRBD2 (6 bases each). Germline V gene sequence: CDR1 MNHEY, CDR2 SMNVEV (reference sequence). The CDR3 contains 13 residues. V gave up 5 bases and J gave up 8 bases, with 13 bases separating them. The CDR3 bases are TGTGCCAGCAGTCCCCTCGGGGGCGATGAGCAGTTCTTC. Residues: CASSPLGGDEQFF.

This chain joins TRBV7-9 and TRBJ2-3; D ambiguous. The CDR3 sequence is 13 residues long. Trimming cost V 5 bases and J 6 bases, with 12 bases left between them. Per the germline V gene, CDR1 is SEHNR and CDR2 is FQNEAQ (reference sequence). The CDR3: CASSLGPFDTQYF. The CDR3 nucleotides read TGTGCCAGCAGCCTTGGACCATTTGATACGCAGTATTTT.

The rearrangement uses TRBV7-3 and TRBJ2-3, with D unclear. Germline assignment: CDR1 SGHTA and CDR2 FQGTGA. Trimming cost V 5 bases and J 1 base, with 10 bases left between them. The CDR3 is 14 residues long. CDR3: CASSPDGGTDTQYF. The CDR3 nucleotides read TGTGCCAGCAGCCCAGACGGAGGCACAGATACGCAGTATTTT.

The chain has TRBV28 and TRBJ2-1, with D possibly TRBD1 on 5 matching bases. V gave up 6 bases and J gave up 9 bases, with 18 bases separating them. The germline V gene has CDR1 MDHEN and CDR2 SYDVKM. The CDR3 sequence is 14 residues long. This chain's CDR3 is CASSYYSRASEQFF. In DNA form, the CDR3 reads TGTGCCAGCAGCTACTATAGCAGGGCAAGTGAGCAGTTCTTC. The complete variable domain, with remaining parts taken from reference TRBV28 and TRBJ2-1, reads DVKVTQSSRYLVKRTGEKVFLECVQDMDHENMFWYRQDPGLGLRLIYFSYDVKMKEKGDIPEGYSVSREKKERFSLILESASTNQTSMYLCASSYYSRASEQFFGPGTRLTVL.

The rearrangement uses TRBV5-6 and TRBJ1-6, with D tentatively TRBD1 (5 bases). Trimming left V 5 bases short and J 10 bases short, with 10 bases between. This CDR3 is 12 amino acids long. Germline CDR1 is SGHDT and CDR2 is YYEEEE. CDR3 region: CASSAGGSPLHF. The CDR3 DNA is TGTGCCAGCAGTGCCGGGGGATCACCCCTCCACTTT.

A word on this clonotype: At one end the junction does not follow the germline gene, possibly because of a read error. This sequence joins TRBV27 and TRBJ1-1; D is possibly TRBD1 (5 bases). CDR1 is MNHEY and CDR2 is SMNVEV in the germline V gene (reference sequence). CDR3 length: 14 amino acids. The CDR3 DNA follows: TGTGCCAGCAGTTATAGGGGCATGAACTCTGAAGCTTTCTTT. This sequence encodes CASSYRGMNSEAFF.

V and J are TRBV30 and TRBJ2-7; a weak D match, TRBD1 (6 bases). The CDR3 runs to 12 residues. V lost 5 bases to trimming and J lost 5 bases, with 13 bases between them. CDR1 and CDR2 from the germline V gene are GTSNPN and SVGIG (reference sequence). The CDR3 protein is CAWGGLENEQYF. The CDR3 DNA reads as TGTGCCTGGGGGGGCTTGGAGAACGAGCAGTACTTC.

This chain links TRBV28 with TRBJ2-5; TRBD2 matches at 7 bases. The CDR3 runs 14 residues. CDR1 is MDHEN and CDR2 is SYDVKM in the germline V gene. Trimming at V came to 6 bases and at J to 4 bases, leaving 8 bases not matched to a gene. Here the CDR3 DNA reads TGTGCCAGCAGGGGGGGAGGGCCCCCAGAGACCCAGTACTTC. This gives the protein CASRGGGPPETQYF.

The chain carries TRBV25-1 and TRBJ2-1, with TRBD2 matching over 7 bases. This CDR3 contains 19 residues. Germline CDR1 and CDR2: MGHDK and SYGVNS. V gave up 6 bases and J gave up 3 bases; unmatched junction bases: 20. The CDR3 is CASSASAWGQGGVYNEQFF. The CDR3 DNA follows: TGTGCCAGCAGCGCTAGTGCCTGGGGCCAGGGAGGGGTCTACAATGAGCAGTTCTTC.

V and J are TRBV27 and TRBJ2-3; D is unclear. CDR3 length equals 14 residues. CDR1 and CDR2 (germline): MNHEY, SMNVEV (reference sequence). Trimming stripped 1 base from V and 2 bases from J, with 7 bases between. CDR3 in amino acids: CASSLWGPTDTQYF. The CDR3 coding sequence is TGTGCCAGCAGTTTATGGGGTCCCACAGATACGCAGTATTTT.

The chain carries TRBV4-1 and TRBJ2-7; D might be TRBD1 or TRBD2, each matching 6 bases. Trimming took off 5 bases at V and 6 bases at J, with 17 bases between the two ends. The V gene's germline CDR1 is MGHRA and CDR2 YSYEKL. CDR3 size: 14 residues. This chain's CDR3 is CASSASGAPSEQYF. DNA for the CDR3: TGCGCCAGCAGCGCTTCGGGGGCGCCTAGCGAGCAGTACTTC.

The genes are TRBV29-1 and TRBJ2-5, with TRBD1 matching over 9 bases. The CDR3 contains 13 residues. Trimming cost V 7 bases and J 4 bases; bases outside gene matches: 7. Germline values: CDR1 SQVTM, CDR2 ANQGSEA. The CDR3 reads CSGTGDEGETQYF. CDR3 sequence (DNA): TGCAGCGGGACAGGGGATGAGGGAGAGACCCAGTACTTC.

The chain joins TRBV7-6 to TRBJ1-1; D is unclear. Looked up from germline, CDR1 is SGHVS and CDR2 is FNYEAQ. Between the trimmed V and J ends, which lost 1 base and 4 bases, there was a span of 13 bases. This CDR3 has 15 amino acids. The CDR3 reads CASSLGSVPTTEAFF. The CDR3, as DNA: TGTGCCAGCAGCTTAGGCTCGGTCCCTACCACTGAAGCTTTCTTT. Full variable domain (remainder filled in from reference TRBV7-6 and TRBJ1-1): GAGVSQSPRYKVTKRGQDVALRCDPISGHVSLYWYRQALGQGPEFLTYFNYEAQQDKSGLPNDRFSAERPEGSISTLTIQRTEQRDSAMYRCASSLGSVPTTEAFFGQGTRLTVV.

The chain uses TRBV19 and TRBJ1-1; no definite D call. CDR1 is LNHDA, CDR2 SQIVND, per germline (reference sequence). Trimming took off 5 bases at V and 2 bases at J, with 15 bases between the two ends. The CDR3 consists of 15 residues. The CDR3 loop reads CASSPFGRTNTEAFF. The CDR3 DNA is TGTGCCAGTAGTCCTTTCGGGAGAACTAACACTGAAGCTTTCTTT.

The chain employs TRBV6-4 and TRBJ2-1; 8 nucleotides line up with TRBD2. The CDR3 covers 15 residues. Germline assignment: CDR1 MRHNA and CDR2 SNTAGT. The V segment lost 4 bases and the J segment 4 bases; nucleotides outside the gene matches: 6. The CDR3 DNA reads as TGTGCCAGCAGTGTTGGACTAGCAGGTTACAATGAGCAGTTCTTC. Translated, it gives CASSVGLAGYNEQFF.

The rearrangement joins TRBV29-1 to TRBJ1-2, with 7 bases lining up with TRBD1. This CDR3 contains 14 residues. In germline, CDR1 is SQVTM, CDR2 ANQGSEA. Germline trimming cut 6 bases from V and 6 bases from J; bases unmatched to any gene: 13. CDR3 nucleotide sequence: TGCAGCGTCCCCGGGACAGCCGCCCGTGATGGCTACACCTTC. Protein product: CSVPGTAARDGYTF.

The J gene is TRBJ2-2, the V gene TRBV27; 9 bases fit TRBD2. Germline-derived CDR1 and CDR2 are MNHEY and SMNVEV (reference sequence). Unmatched junction bases numbered 8, after V lost 5 bases and J lost 7 bases. The CDR3 has 15 residues. This CDR3 reads CASSAGGAFVGELFF. CDR3 bases: TGTGCCAGCAGTGCGGGAGGGGCGTTTGTCGGGGAGCTGTTTTTT.

The gene calls are TRBV27 and TRBJ1-5; D uncertain. This CDR3 has 14 residues. CDR1 is MNHEY, CDR2 SMNVEV, per germline (reference sequence). The V gene lost 4 bases and the J gene lost 2 bases, with 9 bases spanning the gap. The CDR3: CASSYGDGNQPQHF. CDR3 coding DNA: TGTGCCAGCAGTTACGGGGATGGCAATCAGCCCCAGCATTTT.

The chain combines TRBV7-9 with TRBJ2-7, with a tentative D call TRBD2 (6 bases). The CDR3 runs to 14 residues. V was clipped by 1 base and J by 9 bases, with 16 bases between them. Looked up from germline, CDR1 is SEHNR and CDR2 is FQNEAQ (reference sequence). CDR3 DNA sequence: TGTGCCAGCAGCTTAGTTTCCAGCTGGAGGGTGCAGTACTTC. Its protein product is CASSLVSSWRVQYF.

The V call is TRBV19, the J call TRBJ1-5, with a possible D match to TRBD1 (6 bases). The CDR3 is 17 amino acids. Germline CDR1 and CDR2: LNHDA and SQIVND (reference sequence). The V end was cut by 6 bases, the J end by 0 bases, with 18 bases between. This CDR3 reads CASSPSGGSYSNQPQHF. CDR3 nucleotides: TGTGCCAGTAGCCCTTCGGGGGGCAGCTATAGCAATCAGCCCCAGCATTTT. Full variable domain (outside the CDR3, taken from reference TRBV19 and TRBJ1-5): DGGITQSPKYLFRKEGQNVTLSCEQNLNHDAMYWYRQDPGQGLRLIYYSQIVNDFQKGDIAEGYSVSREKKESFPLTVTSAQKNPTAFYLCASSPSGGSYSNQPQHFGDGTRLSIL.

The chain joins TRBV20-1 to TRBJ1-5, with D unclear. Germline V lookup: CDR1 DFQATT, CDR2 SNEGSKA (reference sequence). The CDR3 has 15 amino acids. V shed 6 bases and J shed 4 bases, with 19 bases lying between them. CDR3 DNA sequence: TGCAGTGCCCCGCTCGGGCCCCCACTGAATCAGCCCCAGCATTTT. The encoded protein is CSAPLGPPLNQPQHF.